This TCR beta chain was captured by sequencing in a study of memory CD4+ T cells and cytomegalovirus serostatus. This CDR3 has 17 amino acids. Germline values: CDR1 LGHNA, CDR2 YSLEER. Trimming cost V 0 bases and J 2 bases, with 11 bases left between them. TCRdb keeps only in-frame clones here, not all; method: immunoSEQ multiplex PCR. This sample has fewer than 50,000 clones, with approximately 79% found just once. The sort gate was single viable CD3+CD4+CD8-CD45RO+ cells for memory CD4+ T cells. CD4+ T cells were isolated by positive magnetic selection. This clone turned up a few times. The chain links TRBV4-3 to TRBJ2-6; tentatively, D is TRBD2 (5 bases). Material for sequencing was memory CD4+ T cells from blood. The sequence came from an adult in good health and CMV-seropositive. The chain's CDR3 is CASSQDRGGTGANVLTF. DNA of the CDR3: TGCGCCAGCAGCCAAGATCGAGGAGGAACTGGGGCCAACGTCCTGACTTTC.